The source of this TCR beta chain is a study of T cells in localized non-small cell lung cancer. The study, taken as a whole, reports: Adjacent uninvolved lung had the highest clonality, suggesting focused antigen responses. Adjacent lung held a median roughly 50 of the top 100 tumor clones.

Germline V CDR1 and CDR2: MNHNY, SVGAGI (reference sequence). The V and J ends lost 5 bases and 7 bases respectively, with 8 bases between them. This CDR3 region has 12 residues. Profiling relied on immunoSEQ multiplex PCR, and the TCRdb table lists in-frame clones only, not all of them. The data contain tens of thousands of clones, about four fifths of them singletons. Comments on this clone: Its antigen remains unidentified.

V gene TRBV6-6 combines with J gene TRBJ2-2; tentative D call: TRBD2 (6 bases). This clonotype was sampled from a female donor of 60 years or more with stage I lung adenocarcinoma. Sequenced material: peripheral blood, taken before any cancer treatment. CDR3 DNA: TGTGCCAGCAGTCAAGCGGGCGGGGAGCTGTTTTTT. Translated: CASSQAGGELFF.